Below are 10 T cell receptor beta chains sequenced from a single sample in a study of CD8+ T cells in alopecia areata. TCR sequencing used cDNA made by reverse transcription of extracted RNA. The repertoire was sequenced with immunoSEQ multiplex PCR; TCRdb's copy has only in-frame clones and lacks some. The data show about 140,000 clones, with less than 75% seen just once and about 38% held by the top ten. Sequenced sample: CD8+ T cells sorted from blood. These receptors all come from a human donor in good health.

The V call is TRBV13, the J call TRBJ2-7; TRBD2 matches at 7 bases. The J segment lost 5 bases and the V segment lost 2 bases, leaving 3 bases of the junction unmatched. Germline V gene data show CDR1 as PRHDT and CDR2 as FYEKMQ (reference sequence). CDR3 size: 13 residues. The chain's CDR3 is CASSLRGDHEQYF. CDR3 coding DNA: TGTGCCAGCAGCTTACGGGGGGACCACGAGCAGTACTTC.

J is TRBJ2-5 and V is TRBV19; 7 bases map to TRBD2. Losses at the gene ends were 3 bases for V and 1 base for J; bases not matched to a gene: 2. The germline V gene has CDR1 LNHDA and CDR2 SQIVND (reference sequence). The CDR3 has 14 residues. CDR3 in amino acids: CASSMREGQETQYF. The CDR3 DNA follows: TGTGCCAGTAGTATGAGGGAGGGCCAAGAGACCCAGTACTTC.

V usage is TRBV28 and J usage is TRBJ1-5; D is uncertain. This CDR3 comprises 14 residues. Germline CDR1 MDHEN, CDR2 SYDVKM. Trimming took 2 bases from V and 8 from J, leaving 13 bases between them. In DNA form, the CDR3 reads TGTGCCAGCAGTTTAGAGTCGTCGGTTAAGCCCCAGCATTTT. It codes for CASSLESSVKPQHF.

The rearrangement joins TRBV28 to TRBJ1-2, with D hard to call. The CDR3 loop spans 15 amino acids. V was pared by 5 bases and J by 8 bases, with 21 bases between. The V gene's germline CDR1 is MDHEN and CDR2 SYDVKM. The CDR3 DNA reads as TGTGCCAGCAGTCCTGACCCCTCTGCTTTGGGGGGCTACACCTTC. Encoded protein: CASSPDPSALGGYTF.

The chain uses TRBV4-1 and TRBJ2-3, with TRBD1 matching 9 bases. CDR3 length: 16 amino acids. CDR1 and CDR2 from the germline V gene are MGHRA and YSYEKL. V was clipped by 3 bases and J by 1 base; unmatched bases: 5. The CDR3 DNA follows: TGCGCCAGCAGCCAGACGACAGGGGGACGCACAGATACGCAGTATTTT. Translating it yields CASSQTTGGRTDTQYF.

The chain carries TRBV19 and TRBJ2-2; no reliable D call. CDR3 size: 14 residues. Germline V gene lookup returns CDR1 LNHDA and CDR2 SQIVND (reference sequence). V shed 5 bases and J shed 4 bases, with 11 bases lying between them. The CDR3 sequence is CASSPLLGTGELFF. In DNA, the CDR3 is TGTGCCAGTAGTCCACTCTTGGGCACCGGGGAGCTGTTTTTT.

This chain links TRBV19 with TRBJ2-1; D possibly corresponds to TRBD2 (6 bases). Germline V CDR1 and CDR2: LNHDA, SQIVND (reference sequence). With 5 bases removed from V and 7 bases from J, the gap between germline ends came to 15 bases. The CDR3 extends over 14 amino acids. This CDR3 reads CASSEAGSSNEQFF. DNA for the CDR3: TGTGCCAGTAGTGAGGCGGGAAGCAGTAATGAGCAGTTCTTC.

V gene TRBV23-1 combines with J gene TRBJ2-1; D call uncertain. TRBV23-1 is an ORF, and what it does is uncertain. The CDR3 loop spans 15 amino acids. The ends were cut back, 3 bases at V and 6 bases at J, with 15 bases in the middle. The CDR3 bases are TGCGCCAGCAGTCATGATCCCCGGAACAGCAATGAGCAGTTCTTC. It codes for CASSHDPRNSNEQFF.

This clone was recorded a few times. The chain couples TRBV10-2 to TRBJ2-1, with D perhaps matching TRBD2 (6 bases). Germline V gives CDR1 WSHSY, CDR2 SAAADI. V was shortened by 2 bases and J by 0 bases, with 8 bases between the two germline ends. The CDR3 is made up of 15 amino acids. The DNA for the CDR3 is TGCGCCAGCAGTGAGCCCGGGAGCTCCTACAATGAGCAGTTCTTC. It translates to CASSEPGSSYNEQFF.

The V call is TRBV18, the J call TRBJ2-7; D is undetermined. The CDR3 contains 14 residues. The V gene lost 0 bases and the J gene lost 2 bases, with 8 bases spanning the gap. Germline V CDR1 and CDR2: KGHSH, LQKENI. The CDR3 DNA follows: TGTGCCAGCTCACCACCGGGAATGACCTACGAGCAGTACTTC. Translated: CASSPPGMTYEQYF.